These 2 T cell receptor beta chains originate from one sample sequenced in a study of cytomegalovirus exposure and HLA in healthy donors. Primers for the PCR totalled 60 Vbeta and 13 Jbeta. This table comes from immunoSEQ multiplex PCR, and its TCRdb copy is limited to in-frame clones, with some not included. This sample has 130,000 or so clones, with around 86% found just once. The sequenced sample consisted of PBMCs. The source of these receptors is a woman aged 45 to 65 in good health and CMV-seropositive.

The chain joins TRBV30 to TRBJ1-2, with 9 positions matching TRBD1. The CDR3 runs 15 residues. Germline assignment: CDR1 GTSNPN and CDR2 SVGIG (reference sequence). The V segment lost 0 bases and the J segment 2 bases; nucleotides outside the gene matches: 4. CDR3 nucleotides: TGTGCCTGGAGTGTAAAGGGGACAGGGAACTATGGCTACACCTTC. Translation gives CAWSVKGTGNYGYTF.

This chain joins TRBV5-1 and TRBJ2-7, with 7 bases identical to TRBD1. The CDR3 spans 16 residues. Germline values: CDR1 SGHRS, CDR2 YFSETQ. The V gene end was trimmed by 0 bases and the J gene end by 2 bases; junction bases not matched to a gene: 8. CDR3: CASSLAMGTVPYEQYF. CDR3 DNA: TGCGCCAGCAGCTTGGCCATGGGGACAGTGCCCTACGAGCAGTACTTC.